This TCR beta chain emerged from a study of regulatory T cells in long-lasting Graves disease. Study conclusions and caveats: Persistent disease was characterized by preferential usage of TRBV28, TRBJ1-2 and TRBJ2-5.

Germline lookup yields CDR1 SNHLY and CDR2 FYNNEI. Between the trimmed V and J ends, which lost 7 bases and 7 bases, there was a span of 14 bases. The CDR3 length is 12 residues. Time point in this sample: newly diagnosed GD, antithyroid drugs for less than 3 months. PBMC-derived RNA was used for the TCR library. The TCR beta library used iRepertoire HTBI primers with Arm-PCR amplification of CDR3. TCRdb used MiXCR to reprocess the multiplex PCR reads, holding one entry per CDR3 protein. The repertoire includes about 620,000 distinct CDR3 sequences, 15% to 20% of them detected once, and about 20% sits in the top ten. This clonotype was counted many times. The antigen is not known. These data are also associated with another study on T cells in Graves' hyperthyroidism and ophthalmopathy. As reported in that work: Stable hyperthyroidism was told apart from ophthalmopathy by a model built on 13 V-J features.

The chain joins TRBV2 to TRBJ2-7, with D tentatively TRBD2 (6 bases). This sequence was found in a woman aged 25 to 39 with Graves disease. The source was peripheral blood mononuclear cells (PBMCs), collected at new diagnosis, from a patient treated with antithyroid drugs. The CDR3 region is CASKREMGEQYF. DNA for the CDR3: TGTGCCAGCAAACGGGAGATGGGGGAGCAGTACTTC.